A selection of T cell receptor beta chains follows, all from one sample in a study of T-cell reconstitution after alpha-beta-depleted transplantation in children. Via MiXCR, TCRdb re-called the PCR reads, giving one row per CDR3 protein. The sample has under 750,000 distinct CDR3 sequences, more than 20% seen once; the top ten hold around 14%. Sequences were derived from PBMCs, mostly from graft donor cells, sampled 360 days after TCRalphabeta/CD19-depleted stem cell transplant. The source of these receptors is a boy under two years old who had a stem cell transplant for acute myeloid leukemia, so the T cells may come from the graft donor. Both conserved end residues are part of each CDR3. Fields, in order: D gene, clone size, J gene, V gene, CDR3 DNA, CDR3 protein. D genes are given only for firm matches. The listing skips clone size in some rows; elsewhere it reads once, few, many or a size class.

>.|many|TRBJ2-1|TRBV6-2/TRBV6-3
TGTGCCACGGGGAATGAGCAGTTCTTC
CATGNEQFF
>TRBD2|.|TRBJ2-1|TRBV7-6
TGTGCCAGCAGCTTTTGGGTGACTAGCGGGGGGGTCAATGAGCAGTTCTTC
CASSFWVTSGGVNEQFF
>TRBD2|.|TRBJ2-3|TRBV15
TGTGCCACCAGCCCTCAGGGACTAGCGGGGAGCACAGATACGCAGTATTTT
CATSPQGLAGSTDTQYF
>.|few|TRBJ2-5|TRBV7-9
TGTGCCAGCAGCTTAGAGGGGATTATGGAGACCCAGTACTTC
CASSLEGIMETQYF
>.|many|TRBJ2-1|TRBV20-1
TGCAGTGCTAGTGGGGCGGGGTTGAATGAGCAGTTCTTC
CSASGAGLNEQFF
>.|many|TRBJ1-5|TRBV27
TGTGCCAGCAGTTTAGGACCAGGGGTCAATCAGCCCCAGCATTTT
CASSLGPGVNQPQHF
>.|few|TRBJ1-1|TRBV13
TGTGCCAGCAGCGGGCAACTGCTGGAAGCTTTCTTT
CASSGQLLEAFF
>.|many|TRBJ1-5|TRBV15
TGTGCCACCAGCGCTCCCCAGAGGGCCGATAGCAATCAGCCCCAGCATTTT
CATSAPQRADSNQPQHF
>TRBD1|once|TRBJ2-3|TRBV4-3
TGCGCCAGCAGGGTGGACAGGGGGCAATCAGATACGCAGTATTTT
CASRVDRGQSDTQYF
>.|many|TRBJ2-1|TRBV9
TGTGCCAGCAGCGTAGACCCTTCAAGATACAATGAGCAGTTCTTC
CASSVDPSRYNEQFF
>.|many|TRBJ1-1|TRBV20-1
TGCAGTGCTAGAGATCTCGGGGAGAACACTGAAGCTTTCTTT
CSARDLGENTEAFF
>TRBD1|.|TRBJ2-7|TRBV27
TGTGCCAGCAGAACCTACTGGACAGGTCGCCTTTACGAGCAGTACTTC
CASRTYWTGRLYEQYF
>TRBD1|.|TRBJ2-3|TRBV27
TGTGCCAGTTGGACAGGGGTCACAGATACGCAGTATTTT
CASWTGVTDTQYF
>TRBD2|many|TRBJ2-4|TRBV10-3
TGTGCCATCAGTGATATACTCAGCGGGGGGAAAAACATTCAGTACTTC
CAISDILSGGKNIQYF
>.|few|TRBJ1-6|TRBV4-3
TGCGCCAGCAGCCAAGAGGGAAAGTACGCACCCCTCCACTTT
CASSQEGKYAPLHF
>.|.|TRBJ2-1|TRBV3-1
TGTGCCAGCAGCCTGCAGCGACCGAGCTCCTACAATGAGCAGTTCTTC
CASSLQRPSSYNEQFF
>TRBD2|.|TRBJ2-1|TRBV5-1
TGCGCCAGCAGCTTGCGTAGGGAGGGCAATGAGCAGTTCTTC
CASSLRREGNEQFF
>.|.|TRBJ2-3|TRBV18
TGTGCCAGCTCACCACCCTGGGGGGCCAAAACAGATACGCAGTATTTT
CASSPPWGAKTDTQYF
>TRBD1|few|TRBJ1-5|TRBV25-1
TGTGCCAGCAGGGGACAGGTCAATCAGCCCCAGCATTTT
CASRGQVNQPQHF
>.|many|TRBJ1-2|TRBV24-1
TGTGCCACCAGCTCTGGTAGGGGGTCACCTATCCATGGCTACACCTTC
CATSSGRGSPIHGYTF
>TRBD2|many|TRBJ2-3|TRBV11-2
TGTGCCAGCAGCCCCGGCGGGGGGCCGGGGGATACGCAGTATTTT
CASSPGGGPGDTQYF
>.|many|TRBJ2-1|TRBV7-2
TGTGCCAGCAGCTCCGGAACAGGGGACTGGGATGAGCAGTTCTTC
CASSSGTGDWDEQFF
>.|.|TRBJ1-5|TRBV12-3/TRBV12-4
TGTGCCAGCAGTTTATTACAGGCGGGGAATCAGCCCCAGCATTTT
CASSLLQAGNQPQHF
>.|few|TRBJ2-7|TRBV29-1
TGCAGCGTTGAAGGGGAGGGGGAGAGCGAGCAGTACTTC
CSVEGEGESEQYF